A selection of T cell receptor beta chains follows, all from one sample in a study of T cells in tuberculosis. Sequencing used immunoSEQ multiplex PCR; TCRdb keeps in-frame clones, though not all of them. The sample lists over 25,000 clones, nearly 90% occurring once. Source material: PBMCs. All receptors derive from a donor between 5 and 29 years old with latent tuberculosis or without tuberculosis infection. The CDR3 runs from the conserved cysteine through the conserved F or W. D genes are given only for firm matches. Expanded clones are given a class, and other clones once, few, many or no size at all.

CDR3 length,V gene,D gene,J gene,clone size,CDR3 protein,CDR3 DNA
15,TRBV10-3,TRBD1,TRBJ1-5,.,CAIRPGTESNQPQHF,TGTGCCATCAGACCCGGGACAGAATCCAATCAGCCCCAGCATTTT
14,TRBV5-5,.,TRBJ2-2,.,CASSWDFNTGELFF,TGTGCCAGCAGCTGGGACTTCAACACCGGGGAGCTGTTTTTT
15,TRBV5-4,.,TRBJ1-4,.,CASSLRSARAEKLFF,TGTGCCAGCAGCTTGAGGTCAGCCAGGGCTGAAAAACTGTTTTTT
15,TRBV10-3,TRBD2,TRBJ2-2,.,CAISDIAGTTGELFF,TGTGCCATCAGTGATATAGCGGGGACCACCGGGGAGCTGTTTTTT
16,TRBV19,TRBD2,TRBJ2-1,.,CASSIVGGAGYNEQFF,TGTGCCAGTAGTATAGTCGGGGGGGCCGGGTACAATGAGCAGTTCTTC
13,TRBV4-3,TRBD1,TRBJ2-7,.,CASSQDRSYEQYF,TGCGCCAGCAGCCAGGACAGGTCCTACGAGCAGTACTTC
13,TRBV6-6,TRBD2,TRBJ2-7,.,CASSQGTSPWQYF,TGTGCCAGCAGTCAAGGGACTAGCCCTTGGCAGTACTTC
13,TRBV27,.,TRBJ2-1,.,CASSLSRGNEQFF,TGTGCCAGCAGTTTATCGCGGGGTAATGAGCAGTTCTTC
16,TRBV6-6,.,TRBJ2-5,.,CASSYSVAKVWETQYF,TGTGCCAGCAGTTACTCGGTAGCAAAGGTCTGGGAGACCCAGTACTTC
16,TRBV5-1,TRBD2,TRBJ2-3,once,CASSLSTSGILDTQYF,TGCGCCAGCAGCTTATCGACTAGCGGGATTTTAGATACGCAGTATTTT
13,TRBV27,.,TRBJ1-2,.,CASSLTGSYGYTF,TGTGCCAGCAGTTTGACAGGAAGCTATGGCTACACCTTC
14,TRBV6-1,.,TRBJ1-5,.,CASSPIPQHQPQHF,TGTGCCAGCAGTCCAATCCCACAACATCAGCCCCAGCATTTT
14,TRBV7-9,.,TRBJ2-1,.,CASSLSGGFNEQFF,TGTGCCAGCAGCTTAAGTGGGGGGTTCAATGAGCAGTTCTTC
13,TRBV4-1,.,TRBJ2-7,.,CASSLPGRSEQYF,TGCGCCAGCAGCCTCCCTGGGAGGAGCGAGCAGTACTTC
16,TRBV6-6,.,TRBJ1-6,.,CASSYSPGWDNSPLHF,TGTGCCAGCAGTTACTCGCCGGGATGGGATAATTCACCCCTCCACTTT
14,TRBV7-2,TRBD2,TRBJ2-5,.,CASSRLAGGEIQYF,TGTGCCAGCAGCCGTCTAGCGGGGGGAGAGATCCAGTACTTC
15,TRBV6-5,TRBD2,TRBJ2-5,.,CASSYSSGGQETQYF,TGTGCCAGCAGTTACTCTTCCGGGGGGCAAGAGACCCAGTACTTC
16,TRBV28,.,TRBJ1-1,.,CASSFYFRGIRTEAFF,TGTGCCAGCAGTTTTTATTTTCGGGGTATTAGGACTGAAGCTTTCTTT
10,TRBV6-6,.,TRBJ1-1,.,CASEGTKAFF,TGTGCCAGTGAAGGGACAAAAGCTTTCTTT
13,TRBV6-5,.,TRBJ2-3,.,CASKAAAPDTQYF,TGTGCCAGCAAAGCGGCCGCCCCGGATACGCAGTATTTT
15,TRBV2,TRBD1,TRBJ1-6,few,CASSPRTGEDSPLHF,TGTGCCAGCAGTCCGCGGACAGGGGAGGATTCACCCCTCCACTTT
12,TRBV28,TRBD1,TRBJ1-1,few,CASSQGDREAFF,TGTGCCAGCAGCCAAGGTGACAGGGAGGCTTTCTTT
13,TRBV19,.,TRBJ1-2,.,CASSMEGTDGYTF,TGTGCCAGTAGTATGGAGGGGACGGATGGCTACACCTTC